Shown below are 26 T cell receptor beta chains from a single sample sequenced in a study of blood T cell repertoires in COVID-19. Assay: immunoSEQ multiplex PCR; the TCRdb copy retains only in-frame clones and omits some. The data contain approximately 180,000 clones, 75% to 95% of them singletons. Material for sequencing was peripheral blood. These receptor sequences come from a man in his forties or fifties with acute or convalescent COVID-19.

This sequence joins TRBV7-3 and TRBJ2-1; 9 bases match TRBD2. Losses at the gene ends were 5 bases for V and 3 bases for J; bases not matched to a gene: 5. The CDR3 runs to 15 residues. Germline V CDR1 and CDR2: SGHTA, FQGTGA. CDR3 protein: CASSVGLANYNEQFF. CDR3 nucleotides: TGTGCCAGCAGCGTTGGACTAGCGAACTACAATGAGCAGTTCTTC.

This rearrangement joins TRBV2 to TRBJ1-2, with TRBD1 matching over 7 bases. Losses at the gene ends were 9 bases for V and 2 bases for J; bases not matched to a gene: 6. CDR1 and CDR2 from the germline V gene are SNHLY and FYNNEI. The CDR3 contains 13 residues. The CDR3 loop reads CASGDRLNYGYTF. The CDR3 bases are TGTGCCAGTGGGGACAGATTAAACTATGGCTACACCTTC.

This clone was seen a single time. The chain has TRBV15 and TRBJ2-7; D gene ambiguous. V lost 0 bases to trimming and J lost 2 bases, with 11 bases between them. CDR3 size: 15 residues. Germline-derived CDR1 and CDR2 are LNHNV and YYDKDF (reference sequence). The CDR3 region is CATSREVQSTYEQYF. Written as DNA, the CDR3 is TGTGCCACCAGCAGAGAAGTACAGTCAACCTACGAGCAGTACTTC.

This chain joins TRBV6-5 and TRBJ1-4; D unclear. From germline, CDR1 is MNHEY and CDR2 SVGAGI. Trimming stripped 0 bases from V and 5 bases from J, with 10 bases between. The CDR3 has 15 amino acids. CDR3 in DNA: TGTGCCAGCAGTTACTCTGGCCAGCGAAATGAAAAACTGTTTTTT. Its translation: CASSYSGQRNEKLFF.

The V call is TRBV18, the J call TRBJ2-1, with 8 bases matching TRBD2. The length of the CDR3 is 16 residues. Germline loops: CDR1 KGHSH, CDR2 LQKENI. The V gene end was trimmed by 3 bases and the J gene end by 9 bases; junction bases not matched to a gene: 13. The CDR3 DNA sequence: TGTGCCAGCTCACCGGATACCGGGACTAGATCTCTTGAGCAGTTCTTC. Residues: CASSPDTGTRSLEQFF. Full variable domain (missing parts from reference TRBV18 and TRBJ2-1): NAGVMQNPRHLVRRRGQEARLRCSPMKGHSHVYWYRQLPEEGLKFMVYLQKENIIDESGMPKERFSAEFPKEGPSILRIQQVVRGDSAAYFCASSPDTGTRSLEQFFGPGTRLTVL.

The chain is built from TRBV2 and TRBJ1-1; 7 nucleotides match TRBD1. Germline V gene lookup returns CDR1 SNHLY and CDR2 FYNNEI. This CDR3 has 14 residues. The J segment lost 7 bases and the V segment lost 5 bases, leaving 10 bases of the junction unmatched. As DNA, the CDR3 is TGTGCCAGCAGTAAACCGGGACAGTTGTATGAAGCTTTCTTT. This codes for CASSKPGQLYEAFF.

The genes are TRBV11-1 and TRBJ1-2; perhaps TRBD1 as D (6 bases). Germline V lookup: CDR1 SGHAT, CDR2 FQDESV (reference sequence). The CDR3 consists of 15 residues. V was clipped by 1 base and J by 0 bases, with 9 bases between them. The CDR3 DNA reads as TGTGCCAGCAGCTTAGGATCAGGGGCTAACTATGGCTACACCTTC. It encodes CASSLGSGANYGYTF.

The gene calls are TRBV7-9 and TRBJ1-5, with D unresolved. The V gene lost 5 bases and the J gene lost 0 bases, with 2 bases spanning the gap. The CDR3 sequence is 12 residues long. In germline, CDR1 is SEHNR, CDR2 FQNEAQ (reference sequence). CDR3 coding DNA: TGTGCCAGCAGCCTTAGCAATCAGCCCCAGCATTTT. Protein sequence: CASSLSNQPQHF. Together with reference TRBV7-9 and TRBJ1-5, the CDR3 gives the full variable domain: DTGVSQNPRHKITKRGQNVTFRCDPISEHNRLYWYRQTLGQGPEFLTYFQNEAQLEKSRLLSDRFSAERPKGSFSTLEIQRTEQGDSAMYLCASSLSNQPQHFGDGTRLSIL.

For the CDR3, the DNA is TGTGCCAGCAGCTTAGGCTTGGACAGGGGGGCATCGGAAACGCAGTATTTT. Amino acids: CASSLGLDRGASETQYF. V gene TRBV7-9 combines with J gene TRBJ2-3; 10 nucleotides align to TRBD1. The CDR3 is 17 amino acids. CDR1 is SEHNR, CDR2 FQNEAQ, per germline (reference sequence). The junction had 13 bases not matched to a gene; V was cut back by 1 base and J by 9 bases.

As to this clone: Other DNA variants within this sample encode the same CDR3. The rearrangement joins TRBV6-1 to TRBJ2-5, with 16 nucleotides matching TRBD2. The ends lost 3 bases at V and 2 bases at J; junction bases unmatched: 0. Per germline, CDR1 MNHNS and CDR2 SASEGT. The CDR3 runs 16 residues. The CDR3 region has the DNA TGTGCCAGCAGTGAGGGACTAGCGGGGGGGCAAGAGACCCAGTACTTC. Residues: CASSEGLAGGQETQYF.

The V gene is TRBV15, the J gene TRBJ2-7; D might be TRBD2 (6 bases). The ends were cut back, 7 bases at V and 6 bases at J, with 19 bases in the middle. The V gene's germline CDR1 is LNHNV and CDR2 YYDKDF (reference sequence). The CDR3 is made up of 14 amino acids. The CDR3 reads CATMGGGKVPEQYF. The CDR3 DNA sequence: TGTGCCACCATGGGAGGCGGCAAGGTCCCCGAGCAGTACTTC.

This chain links TRBV6-6 with TRBJ2-2; a weak D match, TRBD1 (6 bases). Trimming took 6 bases from V and 6 from J, leaving 11 bases between them. The length of the CDR3 is 13 residues. The germline V gene encodes CDR1 MNHNY and CDR2 SVGAGI (reference sequence). The CDR3 DNA reads as TGTGCCAGCAGCACCAGGGGACCCGGGGAGCTGTTTTTT. Its protein product is CASSTRGPGELFF.

This chain uses TRBV4-1 with TRBJ2-2, with 10 nucleotides matching TRBD1. This CDR3 has 19 amino acids. Germline assignment: CDR1 MGHRA and CDR2 YSYEKL. V was clipped by 1 base and J by 4 bases; unmatched bases: 12. Written as DNA, the CDR3 is TGCGCCAGCAGCCAAGGTCCCGGGACAGGGGTCGGGAGCACCGGGGAGCTGTTTTTT. As protein: CASSQGPGTGVGSTGELFF.

This clone came up once. This chain links TRBV4-1 with TRBJ2-5, with D tentatively TRBD2 (5 bases). Germline loops: CDR1 MGHRA, CDR2 YSYEKL. CDR3 length: 16 residues. The germline V and J ends were trimmed by 6 bases and 3 bases, with 20 bases remaining between them. The CDR3 nucleotides read TGCGCCAGCAGTTTCACCCGGGCCCTCGGGGAAGAGACCCAGTACTTC. It translates to CASSFTRALGEETQYF.

V and J are TRBV19 and TRBJ2-7; D perhaps matches TRBD1 (6 bases). The CDR3 totals 15 residues. CDR1 is LNHDA, CDR2 SQIVND, per germline (reference sequence). V lost 3 bases to trimming and J lost 7 bases, with 19 bases between them. The CDR3: CASSIIDNRAREQYF. DNA of the CDR3: TGTGCCAGTAGTATTATCGACAACAGGGCGAGGGAGCAGTACTTC.

This chain links TRBV19 with TRBJ1-5; 10 positions match TRBD1. Germline V gene data show CDR1 as LNHDA and CDR2 as SQIVND (reference sequence). J was trimmed by 2 bases and V by 6 bases; bases with no gene match: 13. The CDR3 runs 18 residues. The CDR3 DNA follows: TGTGCCAGTAGAGCCGGGACAGGGGACTTTCGAGGCAATCAGCCCCAGCATTTT. It is translated as CASRAGTGDFRGNQPQHF.

V gene TRBV7-9 combines with J gene TRBJ2-1; tentative D call: TRBD2 (5 bases). CDR3 length equals 13 residues. In germline, CDR1 is SEHNR, CDR2 FQNEAQ (reference sequence). With 0 bases removed from V and 10 bases from J, the gap between germline ends came to 10 bases. This CDR3 is CASSLASGGEQFF. In nucleotides, the CDR3 is TGTGCCAGCAGCTTAGCGTCTGGCGGGGAGCAGTTCTTC.

The V gene is TRBV7-9, the J gene TRBJ2-3; 14 bases line up with TRBD2. The CDR3 has 17 residues. The junction had 6 bases not matched to a gene; V was cut back by 5 bases and J by 2 bases. Germline V gene data show CDR1 as SEHNR and CDR2 as FQNEAQ (reference sequence). The CDR3 nucleotides read TGTGCCAGCAGCCGCGGACTAGCGGGGGGCAACACAGATACGCAGTATTTT. It is translated as CASSRGLAGGNTDTQYF.

The chain links TRBV15 to TRBJ1-6, with D possibly TRBD1 on 5 matching bases. This CDR3 comprises 15 residues. Trimming removed 0 bases from V and 5 bases from J, with 8 bases in between. Germline lookup yields CDR1 LNHNV and CDR2 YYDKDF (reference sequence). CDR3 residues: CATSRDETDNSPLHF. The CDR3 nucleotides read TGTGCCACCAGCAGAGATGAGACAGATAATTCACCCCTCCACTTT.

CDR3: CASRTAISGTQYF. The CDR3 DNA is TGTGCCAGCAGGACGGCGATCAGCGGGACCCAGTACTTC. This sequence joins TRBV27 and TRBJ2-5, with D tentatively TRBD2 (5 bases). CDR3 length: 13 residues. Germline V lookup: CDR1 MNHEY, CDR2 SMNVEV (reference sequence). Trimming shortened V by 6 bases and J by 7 bases, and 15 bases separated the two germline ends.

Only one count was recorded for this clone. This chain joins TRBV28 and TRBJ1-2; TRBD1 is a possible D gene (5 bases). The ends were cut back, 10 bases at V and 4 bases at J, with 10 bases in the middle. This CDR3 is built from 11 residues. Germline-derived CDR1 and CDR2 are MDHEN and SYDVKM. The DNA of the CDR3 is TGTGCCACCGGGGGGGTCTATGGCTACACCTTC. Its translation is CATGGVYGYTF.

In this sample, this clone turned up a few times. This rearrangement joins TRBV4-1 to TRBJ2-7, with TRBD1 matching 10 bases. V lost 1 base and J lost 3; bases outside the gene matches: 6. Germline V gene sequence: CDR1 MGHRA, CDR2 YSYEKL. The CDR3 covers 16 residues. CDR3 sequence: CASSQVSGTGDYEQYF. The CDR3 coding sequence is TGCGCCAGCAGCCAAGTCTCAGGGACAGGGGACTACGAGCAGTACTTC.

V usage is TRBV5-1 and J usage is TRBJ1-1, with 8 bases fitting TRBD1. V was pared by 4 bases and J by 0 bases, with 11 bases of the junction left unmatched. The CDR3 has 17 residues. Germline V gene data show CDR1 as SGHRS and CDR2 as YFSETQ. The CDR3 coding sequence is TGCGCCAGCAGCCCCCGGGGTCGGACAGGGATGAACACTGAAGCTTTCTTT. Its protein is CASSPRGRTGMNTEAFF.

This clone was found once. The chain recombines TRBV11-2 with TRBJ2-7; weak D call: TRBD1 (5 bases). This CDR3 has 12 residues. Germline V gene data show CDR1 as SGHAT and CDR2 as FQNNGV. With 1 base removed from V and 4 bases from J, the gap between germline ends came to 5 bases. The CDR3 is CASSLAGYEQYF. The CDR3, as DNA: TGTGCCAGCAGCTTAGCAGGGTACGAGCAGTACTTC.

This chain connects TRBV5-1 to TRBJ2-5; 7 nucleotides agree with TRBD1. Losses at the gene ends were 4 bases for V and 7 bases for J; bases not matched to a gene: 7. Per the germline V gene, CDR1 is SGHRS and CDR2 is YFSETQ. The CDR3 is 13 amino acids. CDR3 protein: CASSTTGLGTQYF. CDR3 bases: TGCGCCAGCAGCACGACAGGGCTGGGGACCCAGTACTTC.

This clone was counted only a few times. This chain's CDR3 is CASSWGTGNQPQHF. In nucleotides, the CDR3 is TGTGCCAGCAGTTGGGGCACGGGCAATCAGCCCCAGCATTTT. V gene TRBV28 combines with J gene TRBJ1-5; D may be TRBD1 (5 bases). The V gene lost 4 bases and the J gene lost 2 bases, with 9 bases spanning the gap. The CDR3 has 14 amino acids. The germline CDR1 and CDR2 sequences are MDHEN and SYDVKM.